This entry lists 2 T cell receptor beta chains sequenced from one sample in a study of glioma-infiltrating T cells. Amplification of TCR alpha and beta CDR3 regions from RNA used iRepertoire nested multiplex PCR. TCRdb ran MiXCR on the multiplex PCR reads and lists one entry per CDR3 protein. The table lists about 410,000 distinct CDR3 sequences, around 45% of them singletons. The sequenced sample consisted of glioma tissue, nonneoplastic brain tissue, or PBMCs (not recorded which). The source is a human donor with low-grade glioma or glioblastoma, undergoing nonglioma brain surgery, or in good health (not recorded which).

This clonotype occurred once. CDR3 sequence reads: CAIGGSSAGGLYEQYF. In DNA, the CDR3 is TGTGCCATCGGGGGTTCGTCGGCAGGGGGCCTATACGAGCAGTACTTC. The V call is TRBV10-3, the J call TRBJ2-7, with 8 bases aligning to TRBD1. There are 16 residues in the CDR3. From germline, CDR1 is ENHRY and CDR2 SYGVKD. The V and J ends lost 8 bases and 4 bases, in that order; junction bases with no gene match: 16.

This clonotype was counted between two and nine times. This chain's CDR3 is CASSSGGADTEAFF. CDR3 nucleotides: TGTGCCAGCAGTTCAGGGGGCGCGGACACTGAAGCTTTCTTT. The chain uses TRBV12-3 or TRBV12-4 and TRBJ1-1, with 8 bases that match TRBD1. After removal of 4 bases from V and 3 bases from J, the junction contained 4 bases not matched to a gene. This CDR3 is 14 amino acids long.